A single sample is the source of the 9 T cell receptor beta chains below, sequenced in a study of cytotoxic CD8 clonotypes in ibrutinib-treated CLL. Sequenced by immunoSEQ multiplex PCR; TCRdb stores in-frame clones only, minus some. The table records about 270,000 clones, 70% to 80% of them present only once. Sequencing used PBMCs, obtained at disease progression, from a patient treated with ibrutinib. All receptors derive from a human donor with chronic lymphocytic leukemia.

This rearrangement joins TRBV7-9 to TRBJ1-5; D is unclear. V gave up 5 bases and J gave up 7 bases, with 15 bases separating them. The CDR3 has 14 residues. CDR1 is SEHNR and CDR2 is FQNEAQ in the germline V gene (reference sequence). Here the CDR3 reads CASSPGRGRQPQHF. CDR3 nucleotide sequence: TGTGCCAGCAGCCCCGGGAGAGGGCGGCAGCCCCAGCATTTT.

J is TRBJ2-7 and V is TRBV28, with D possibly called TRBD1 or TRBD2 (6 bases each). Germline V CDR1 and CDR2: MDHEN, SYDVKM. CDR3 length: 15 residues. Trimming stripped 2 bases from V and 2 bases from J, with 13 bases between. The CDR3 coding sequence is TGTGCCAGCAGTTTAGCCGGGGGCCCGACCTACGAGCAGTACTTC. As protein: CASSLAGGPTYEQYF.

This clone was counted once. The rearrangement links TRBV13 to TRBJ2-4, with TRBD2 identical over 7 bases. Germline CDR1 reads PRHDT; CDR2 reads FYEKMQ (reference sequence). After removal of 1 base from V and 0 bases from J, the junction contained 9 bases not matched to a gene. The CDR3 loop spans 18 amino acids. This chain's CDR3 is CASSLVRGAGVAKNIQYF. CDR3 DNA: TGTGCCAGCAGCTTAGTTCGCGGGGCGGGGGTAGCCAAAAACATTCAGTACTTC.

This clone was detected a few times. The V gene is TRBV19, the J gene TRBJ1-5; D may be TRBD1 (6 bases). The germline CDR1 and CDR2 sequences are LNHDA and SQIVND (reference sequence). The V gene lost 7 bases and the J gene lost 14 bases, with 21 bases spanning the gap. This CDR3 has 13 amino acids. The CDR3 reads CASTPLGGRPKHF. CDR3 DNA sequence: TGTGCCAGTACCCCGTTAGGGGGTCGCCCAAAGCATTTT.

The chain employs TRBV4-1 and TRBJ1-2; 8 bases align to TRBD1. From germline, CDR1 is MGHRA and CDR2 YSYEKL. The J segment lost 5 bases and the V segment lost 1 base, leaving 3 bases of the junction unmatched. CDR3 size: 14 residues. The CDR3 here is CASSQAGQGYGYTF. CDR3 nucleotides: TGCGCCAGCAGCCAAGCCGGACAGGGATATGGCTACACCTTC.

The chain joins TRBV7-8 to TRBJ2-3, with TRBD2 matching 11 bases. The CDR3 is made up of 16 amino acids. Losses at the gene ends were 5 bases for V and 0 bases for J; bases not matched to a gene: 4. The germline gives CDR1 SGHVS, CDR2 FQNEAQ. The CDR3 reads CASSPRTSGSTDTQYF. The CDR3, as DNA: TGTGCCAGCAGCCCAAGGACTAGCGGGAGCACAGATACGCAGTATTTT.

The chain carries TRBV19 and TRBJ1-6, with TRBD1 matching 9 bases. The CDR3 consists of 17 residues. V gave up 5 bases and J gave up 5 bases; unmatched junction bases: 10. From germline, CDR1 is LNHDA and CDR2 SQIVND (reference sequence). This chain's CDR3 is CASSSGTGKLNNSPLHF. The CDR3 bases are TGTGCCAGTAGTTCCGGGACAGGGAAATTGAATAATTCACCCCTCCACTTT.

The chain uses TRBV2 and TRBJ1-1; perhaps TRBD1 as D (5 bases). Germline V gives CDR1 SNHLY, CDR2 FYNNEI. CDR3 size: 10 residues. Trimming pared 7 bases from V and 6 bases from J, leaving 6 bases between. This chain's CDR3 is CASKQAEAFF. Here the CDR3 DNA reads TGTGCCAGCAAACAGGCTGAAGCTTTCTTT.

The chain couples TRBV6-5 to TRBJ2-3; D is perhaps TRBD1 (6 bases). V was shortened by 8 bases and J by 2 bases, with 11 bases between the two germline ends. CDR1 and CDR2 from the germline V gene are MNHEY and SVGAGI. CDR3 length: 13 amino acids. The CDR3, as DNA: TGTGCCAGCTTAGGGACACTCACAGATACGCAGTATTTT. Translating it yields CASLGTLTDTQYF.